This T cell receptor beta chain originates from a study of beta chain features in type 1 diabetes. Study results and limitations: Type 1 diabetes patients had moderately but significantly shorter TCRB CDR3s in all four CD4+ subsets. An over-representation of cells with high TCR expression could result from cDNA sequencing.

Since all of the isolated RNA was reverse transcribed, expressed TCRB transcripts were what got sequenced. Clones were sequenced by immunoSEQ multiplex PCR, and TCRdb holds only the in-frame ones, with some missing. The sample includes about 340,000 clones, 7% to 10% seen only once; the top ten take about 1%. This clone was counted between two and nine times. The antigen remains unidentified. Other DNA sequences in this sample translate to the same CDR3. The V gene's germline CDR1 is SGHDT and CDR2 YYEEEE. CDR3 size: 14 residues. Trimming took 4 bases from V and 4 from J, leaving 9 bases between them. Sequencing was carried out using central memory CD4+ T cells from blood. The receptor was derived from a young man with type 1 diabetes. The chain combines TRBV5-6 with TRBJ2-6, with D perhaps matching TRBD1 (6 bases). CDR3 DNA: TGTGCCAGCAGCCAGGGGCCAGGGGCCAACGTCCTGACTTTC. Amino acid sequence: CASSQGPGANVLTF.